The 24 T cell receptor beta chains below all came from one sample that was sequenced in a study of blood T cell repertoires in COVID-19. TCRdb's table, derived via immunoSEQ multiplex PCR, lists solely in-frame clones and lacks some. The sample includes more than 250,000 clones, 87% of them seen just once. The sample consisted of PBMCs or T cells enriched from blood (not recorded which). These receptors came from a woman younger than 45 who had recovered from COVID-19.

CDR3 DNA sequence: TGTGCCAGCTCACCCGCAGGGGGGAACACTGAAGCTTTCTTT. It is translated as CASSPAGGNTEAFF. J is TRBJ1-1 and V is TRBV18; 7 nucleotides align to TRBD1. The V gene's germline CDR1 is KGHSH and CDR2 LQKENI. The CDR3 extends over 14 amino acids. Trimming took 3 bases from V and 1 from J; bases not matched to a gene: 2.

The V call is TRBV10-3, the J call TRBJ1-2, with 7 bases matching TRBD1. The CDR3 spans 12 residues. The trim removed 10 bases at V and 4 bases at J, leaving 6 bases unmatched. CDR1 and CDR2 from the germline V gene are ENHRY and SYGVKD. The CDR3 sequence: CATGTDIYGYTF. As DNA, the CDR3 is TGTGCCACAGGGACAGATATCTATGGCTACACCTTC.

This clone occurred a few times. V is TRBV9 and J is TRBJ1-3, with a possible D match to TRBD1 (5 bases). V dropped 3 bases and J dropped 0 bases, with 16 bases sitting between them. The CDR3 sequence is 17 residues long. Germline assignment: CDR1 SGDLS and CDR2 YYNGEE. In DNA form, the CDR3 reads TGTGCCAGCAGCGCCGACCTGGGGGGTTCCTCTGGAAACACCATATATTTT. Translation: CASSADLGGSSGNTIYF.

The chain joins TRBV18 to TRBJ1-5; D call uncertain. V shed 5 bases and J shed 4 bases, with 15 bases lying between them. Germline loops: CDR1 KGHSH, CDR2 LQKENI. The CDR3 has 15 amino acids. The CDR3 DNA is TGTGCCAGCTCAGCAACCGACGGGGAGAATCAGCCCCAGCATTTT. Protein: CASSATDGENQPQHF.

The chain joins TRBV18 to TRBJ1-2; 8 positions match TRBD1. CDR3 size: 17 residues. Trimming removed 2 bases from V and 5 bases from J; junction bases left unmatched: 13. CDR1 and CDR2 (germline): KGHSH, LQKENI. The CDR3 reads CASSPSRTGNPWYGYTF. The CDR3 DNA sequence: TGTGCCAGCTCACCAAGCCGGACAGGGAACCCTTGGTATGGCTACACCTTC.

This clone was found a few times. This chain links TRBV25-1 with TRBJ1-2; 7 bases agree with TRBD1. Trimming removed 2 bases from V and 10 bases from J; junction bases left unmatched: 10. The germline gives CDR1 MGHDK, CDR2 SYGVNS. CDR3 size: 14 residues. The CDR3 DNA is TGTGCCAGCAGTGAAAGCAGGGGGACCGAGCACTACACCTTC. It codes for CASSESRGTEHYTF.

The chain recombines TRBV5-1 with TRBJ2-2; 8 bases align to TRBD1. The CDR3 has 15 residues. CDR1 and CDR2 (germline): SGHRS, YFSETQ. V was pared by 8 bases and J by 0 bases, with 6 bases of the junction left unmatched. The CDR3 reads CASSGQGPNTGELFF. The DNA for the CDR3 is TGCGCCAGTTCCGGACAGGGCCCGAACACCGGGGAGCTGTTTTTT.

In its sample, this clone was seen a few times. This sequence joins TRBV18 and TRBJ1-2, with 11 bases identical to TRBD1. J gave up 8 bases and V 3 bases, and 8 bases lay outside the gene matches. This CDR3 contains 15 residues. CDR1 and CDR2 from the germline V gene are KGHSH and LQKENI. This CDR3 reads CASSPSGQGAGGYTF. The CDR3 bases are TGTGCCAGCTCACCCAGCGGACAGGGGGCTGGCGGCTACACCTTC.

Points on this clone: The sample has other DNA sequences that encode this CDR3 too. This chain joins TRBV5-6 and TRBJ2-3; D uncertain. This CDR3 spans 13 amino acids. CDR1 and CDR2 from the germline V gene are SGHDT and YYEEEE. With 0 bases removed from V and 5 bases from J, the gap between germline ends came to 7 bases. CDR3 in DNA: TGTGCCAGCAGCTTGGGGTCGGGAGATACGCAGTATTTT. Amino acids: CASSLGSGDTQYF.

This clone was observed a handful of times. This sample includes further DNA sequences coding for the same CDR3. The chain is built from TRBV30 and TRBJ1-5; D perhaps matches TRBD1 (6 bases). Trimming left V 3 bases short and J 4 bases short, with 10 bases between. Per the germline V gene, CDR1 is GTSNPN and CDR2 is SVGIG (reference sequence). The CDR3 consists of 13 residues. The CDR3 sequence: CAWSGQGNQPQHF. CDR3 bases: TGTGCCTGGAGCGGGCAGGGGAATCAGCCCCAGCATTTT. Full variable domain (rest looked up from reference TRBV30 and TRBJ1-5): SQTIHQWPATLVQPVGSPLSLECTVEGTSNPNLYWYRQAAGRGLQLLFYSVGIGQISSEVPQNLSASRPQDRQFILSSKKLLLSDSGFYLCAWSGQGNQPQHFGDGTRLSIL.

The V call is TRBV6-2 or TRBV6-3, the J call TRBJ1-1; D may be TRBD1 (5 bases). Germline V gene lookup returns CDR1 MNHEY and CDR2 SVGEGT. The CDR3 length is 15 residues. Deletions cut 2 bases from V and 5 bases from J, with 15 bases between. DNA for the CDR3: TGTGCCAGCAGTTACGACAGATATCCGCTGACTGAAGCTTTCTTT. This translates into CASSYDRYPLTEAFF.

CDR3 sequence: CASSLGGPENTIYF. CDR3 coding DNA: TGCGCCAGCAGCTTGGGGGGCCCCGAAAACACCATATATTTT. The chain employs TRBV5-1 and TRBJ1-3, with D tentatively TRBD1 (5 bases). Trimming left V 0 bases short and J 6 bases short, with 10 bases between. The CDR3 covers 14 residues. Per germline, CDR1 SGHRS and CDR2 YFSETQ.

This sequence joins TRBV7-9 and TRBJ1-1; 8 nucleotides line up with TRBD1. Germline assignment: CDR1 SEHNR and CDR2 FQNEAQ (reference sequence). The V and J ends lost 5 bases and 0 bases, in that order; junction bases with no gene match: 5. There are 15 residues in the CDR3. The CDR3 here is CASSTDRGLNTEAFF. CDR3 nucleotide sequence: TGTGCCAGCAGCACAGACAGGGGTTTGAACACTGAAGCTTTCTTT.

This chain uses TRBV15 with TRBJ2-5; TRBD2 agrees at 9 bases. This CDR3 spans 14 amino acids. From germline, CDR1 is LNHNV and CDR2 YYDKDF (reference sequence). The junction had 4 bases not matched to a gene; V was cut back by 3 bases and J by 5 bases. As DNA, the CDR3 is TGTGCCACCAGCAGGGATACTAGCGGGGAGACCCAGTACTTC. Residues: CATSRDTSGETQYF.

J is TRBJ1-2 and V is TRBV4-1; D may be TRBD1 (6 bases). V was clipped by 0 bases and J by 12 bases, with 20 bases between them. Germline CDR1 and CDR2: MGHRA and YSYEKL. CDR3 length: 15 residues. For the CDR3, the DNA is TGCGCCAGCAGCCAAGATCTCCCGGGATGGGGGCTGAACACCTTC. Its protein is CASSQDLPGWGLNTF.

This clone was observed once. The rearrangement uses TRBV7-9 and TRBJ2-2; 7 bases line up with TRBD1. Germline V CDR1 and CDR2: SEHNR, FQNEAQ (reference sequence). V shed 4 bases, J shed 5 bases, and the junction held 7 bases outside the gene matches. CDR3 length: 15 residues. The CDR3 reads CASSWRTGATGELFF. The CDR3 DNA reads as TGTGCCAGCAGCTGGAGGACAGGAGCGACCGGGGAGCTGTTTTTT.

In its sample, this clone was seen once. This chain connects TRBV27 to TRBJ1-5, with D perhaps matching TRBD1 (5 bases). CDR3 length equals 12 residues. The V gene lost 4 bases and the J gene lost 7 bases, with 8 bases spanning the gap. Germline-derived CDR1 and CDR2 are MNHEY and SMNVEV (reference sequence). CDR3 in DNA: TGTGCCAGCAGTTCGGGGGGGCAGCCCCAGCATTTT. Translation: CASSSGGQPQHF.

The V call is TRBV6-5, the J call TRBJ1-2; possible D gene TRBD1, 6 bases. Trimming removed 2 bases from V and 6 bases from J, with 10 bases in between. The CDR3 is made up of 13 amino acids. CDR1 and CDR2 (germline): MNHEY, SVGAGI. In DNA, the CDR3 is TGTGCCAGCAGTTACGCAGGGGCTCATGGCTACACCTTC. Encoded protein: CASSYAGAHGYTF.

The rearrangement uses TRBV9 and TRBJ2-7, with TRBD1 matching over 7 bases. Trimming took 3 bases from V and 1 from J; bases not matched to a gene: 16. The CDR3 extends over 18 amino acids. CDR1 and CDR2 (germline): SGDLS, YYNGEE. The CDR3 spells CASSAAPTGPKISYEQYF. In DNA, the CDR3 is TGTGCCAGCAGCGCAGCTCCGACAGGGCCCAAAATTTCCTACGAGCAGTACTTC. The entire variable domain, with the rest obtained from reference TRBV9 and TRBJ2-7, is as follows: DSGVTQTPKHLITATGQRVTLRCSPRSGDLSVYWYQQSLDQGLQFLIQYYNGEERAKGNILERFSAQQFPDLHSELNLSSLELGDSALYFCASSAAPTGPKISYEQYFGPGTRLTVT.

This chain uses TRBV3-1 (or the pseudogene TRBV3-2) with TRBJ2-7, with TRBD2 matching over 9 bases. The CDR3 runs 15 residues. From germline, CDR1 is LGHDT and CDR2 YNNKEL (reference sequence). The ends lost 1 base at V and 2 bases at J; junction bases unmatched: 3. The CDR3 region is CASSQAAGGPYEQYF. CDR3 DNA sequence: TGTGCCAGCAGCCAAGCCGCGGGGGGGCCCTACGAGCAGTACTTC.

The J gene is TRBJ2-3, the V gene TRBV7-8; 7 nucleotides line up with TRBD1. In germline, CDR1 is SGHVS, CDR2 FQNEAQ. V lost 6 bases to trimming and J lost 4 bases; unmatched junction nucleotides: 4. CDR3 length: 13 amino acids. As DNA, the CDR3 is TGTGCCAGCAGGTGGGACAGTGCAGATACGCAGTATTTT. It is translated as CASRWDSADTQYF.

The rearrangement joins TRBV12-3 or TRBV12-4 to TRBJ1-1; D not resolved. This CDR3 region has 10 residues. Trimming removed 8 bases at V and 8 bases at J, with 9 bases between. CDR3 sequence reads: CASAPREAFF. CDR3 bases: TGTGCCAGCGCCCCGAGGGAAGCTTTCTTT.

The V gene is TRBV6-1, the J gene TRBJ2-1; TRBD2 aligns across 11 bases. This CDR3 region has 16 residues. Germline CDR1 MNHNS, CDR2 SASEGT. V gave up 2 bases and J gave up 6 bases; unmatched junction bases: 6. The CDR3, as DNA: TGTGCCAGCAGTGAACCAAATAGCGGGGGGGCCAATGAGCAGTTCTTC. Translation gives CASSEPNSGGANEQFF.

The chain links TRBV5-6 to TRBJ1-2; tentatively, D is TRBD1 (5 bases). Germline values: CDR1 SGHDT, CDR2 YYEEEE. The ends were cut back, 4 bases at V and 3 bases at J, with 13 bases in the middle. This CDR3 has 14 amino acids. The CDR3 DNA reads TGTGCCAGCAGCGACCCCGGGGGAGACTATGGCTACACCTTC. As protein: CASSDPGGDYGYTF.